A selection of T cell receptor beta chains follows, all from one sample in a study of Ad26.COV2.S vaccination and SARS-CoV-2 variants. Some clones are missing from TCRdb's copy, which holds only in-frame ones; the method was immunoSEQ multiplex PCR. The sample has some 340,000 clones, approximately 86% seen once; the top ten hold approximately 1.9%. This specimen consisted of peripheral blood, obtained in a trial of Ad26.COV2.S vaccine versus placebo. Every receptor here comes from a person aged 18-65 years who received the Ad26.COV2.S COVID-19 vaccine or a placebo. CDR3s leave out the opening cysteine and the closing phenylalanine or tryptophan. A D gene is named only where the DNA matches it firmly.

len,v_gene,j_gene,d_gene,CDR3aa
9,TRBV28,TRBJ2-7,.,ASSWSYEQY
12,TRBV6-2/TRBV6-3,TRBJ1-4,.,ASSYGTSPEKLF
10,TRBV7-9,TRBJ1-4,.,ASRGTVQKLF
11,TRBV27,TRBJ1-1,.,ASTSYRNTEAF
11,TRBV6-6,TRBJ1-3,.,ASSYGLLGTIY
13,TRBV5-5,TRBJ1-2,TRBD1,ASSIGQGGFYGYT
15,TRBV18,TRBJ2-3,.,ASSTFKGTSSTDTQY
12,TRBV9,TRBJ2-1,.,ASSLSPGSNEQF
12,TRBV6-2/TRBV6-3,TRBJ2-3,.,ASSPVSITDTQY
12,TRBV7-9,TRBJ1-2,TRBD1,ASSPRGQGLGYT
11,TRBV6-5,TRBJ2-3,.,ASSSPPTGTQY
12,TRBV10-3,TRBJ1-2,.,ATSIGPNNYGYT
12,TRBV27,TRBJ1-4,.,ASRMTGENEKLF
11,TRBV13,TRBJ1-2,.,ASSSQSQSGYT
14,TRBV7-6,TRBJ2-7,TRBD2,ASSLDRRGESYEQY
10,TRBV29-1,TRBJ2-5,.,SVQQGTETQY
13,TRBV3-1/TRBV3-2,TRBJ2-5,TRBD2,ASSQRAGGQETQY
17,TRBV7-2,TRBJ2-1,TRBD2,ASSFLVSGGGAGYNEQF
13,TRBV6-5,TRBJ2-7,.,ASSYPPGEVYEQY
13,TRBV2,TRBJ2-5,TRBD2,ASGLAGGPQETQY
10,TRBV4-1,TRBJ1-1,.,ASSQAAGEAF
11,TRBV18,TRBJ1-1,.,ASSLKENTEAF
11,TRBV7-9,TRBJ1-1,.,ASSFGDLTEAF
15,TRBV9,TRBJ1-2,TRBD1,ASSLRDRGLPNYGYT
13,TRBV27,TRBJ2-3,.,ASSSRLGSTDTQY
14,TRBV14,TRBJ2-1,.,ASSPWTLSSYNEQF
11,TRBV3-1/TRBV3-2,TRBJ2-1,.,ASSQLGDNEQF
11,TRBV18,TRBJ2-5,TRBD2,ASSLGEGETQY
13,TRBV4-1,TRBJ2-7,TRBD1,ASSQSPGQKYEQY
16,TRBV9,TRBJ2-6,TRBD2,ASRGLAGANSGANVLT
13,TRBV3-1/TRBV3-2,TRBJ1-4,.,ASSQDWGLREKLF
11,TRBV6-1,TRBJ1-1,.,ASSGARGTEAF